In this sample, the clone carrying this T cell receptor (beta chain) turned up many times. Its antigen is still unknown. Using its own MiXCR run on the 5' RACE reads, TCRdb lists one record per CDR3 protein. The data hold around 12,000 distinct CDR3 sequences, with less than 8% observed a single time. This entry comes from a study of spatial heterogeneity in lung cancer. Study-level background: Each unique TCR and UMI combination was seen more than ten times on average in raw reads.

Points from the study as a whole: Expanded alpha and beta TCR counts within tumors tracked tumor mutation counts.

The time point is: sample taken at primary tumor resection. The donors comprised around 76 untreated early-stage non-small cell lung cancer patients. Sequencing of whole RNA from tumor, nontumor lung or frozen PBMC involved no sorting. The germline CDR1 and CDR2 sequences are DFQATT and SNEGSKA (reference sequence). The V end was cut by 3 bases, the J end by 4 bases, with 7 bases between. CDR3 length equals 12 residues. Sequences were derived from lung tumor tissue, sampled at surgery. The clonotype was recovered from a female donor with early-stage non-small cell lung cancer. V gene TRBV20-1 combines with J gene TRBJ1-5; D gene ambiguous. The CDR3 is CSASAGNQPQHF. As DNA, the CDR3 is TGCAGTGCTAGTGCTGGGAATCAGCCCCAGCATTTT.